Below, 26 T cell receptor beta chains from the same sample are listed, as sequenced in a study of response to subunit inactivated influenza vaccine. TCRdb analysed the RT-PCR reads with MiXCR anew, one entry per CDR3 protein. The table has just over 300,000 distinct CDR3 sequences, 20% to 25% seen once; the top ten hold 10%. Source: PBMCs from blood, taken about 20 months after vaccination. Source of these receptors: a man in his fifties or sixties who received an inactivated influenza vaccine.

The V gene is TRBV6-2 or TRBV6-3, the J gene TRBJ2-5; possibly TRBD1 or TRBD2 for D (5 bases each). CDR1 and CDR2 from the germline V gene are MNHEY and SVGEGT. This CDR3 contains 15 residues. Trimming left V 0 bases short and J 4 bases short, with 12 bases between. The CDR3 DNA is TGTGCCAGCAGTTACTCGATGTTTGGGGGAGAGACCCAGTACTTC. Amino acid sequence: CASSYSMFGGETQYF.

There are many counts of this clonotype. The chain joins TRBV7-2 to TRBJ1-2; 7 bases are a match to TRBD1. The V gene end was trimmed by 3 bases and the J gene end by 0 bases; junction bases not matched to a gene: 1. CDR3 length: 14 residues. Germline CDR1 SGHTA, CDR2 FQGNSA. The CDR3 nucleotides are TGTGCCAGCAGCTTCGACAGGGCTAACTATGGCTACACCTTC. It codes for CASSFDRANYGYTF. The full variable domain, completed using reference TRBV7-2 and TRBJ1-2, is GAGVSQSPSNKVTEKGKDVELRCDPISGHTALYWYRQSLGQGLEFLIYFQGNSAPDKSGLPSDRFSAERTGGSVSTLTIQRTQQEDSAVYLCASSFDRANYGYTFGSGTRLTVV.

The genes are TRBV9 and TRBJ1-5, with D hard to call. This CDR3 spans 13 amino acids. Germline lookup yields CDR1 SGDLS and CDR2 YYNGEE. Trimming left V 4 bases short and J 11 bases short, with 16 bases between. In DNA, the CDR3 is TGTGCCAGCAGCCCTGCTCCCATGGAGACCCAGCATTTT. Protein sequence: CASSPAPMETQHF.

This clonotype was seen only a few times. This sequence joins TRBV19 and TRBJ1-6; D ambiguous. The V end lost 0 bases, the J end lost 0 bases, and 9 bases lay between the germline ends. The CDR3 runs 17 residues. Germline CDR1 reads LNHDA; CDR2 reads SQIVND (reference sequence). The CDR3 reads CASSIDPRSSYNSPLHF. CDR3 DNA sequence: TGTGCCAGTAGTATAGATCCCCGGAGCTCCTATAATTCACCCCTCCACTTT. Drawing the rest from reference TRBV19 and TRBJ1-6, the complete variable domain is DGGITQSPKYLFRKEGQNVTLSCEQNLNHDAMYWYRQDPGQGLRLIYYSQIVNDFQKGDIAEGYSVSREKKESFPLTVTSAQKNPTAFYLCASSIDPRSSYNSPLHFGNGTRLTVT.

This clonotype was found many times. V gene TRBV6-5 combines with J gene TRBJ1-6, with TRBD1 as a possible D gene (6 bases). This CDR3 contains 17 residues. With 0 bases removed from V and 2 bases from J, the gap between germline ends came to 11 bases. The V gene's germline CDR1 is MNHEY and CDR2 SVGAGI. The CDR3 here is CASSYSPTGAYNSPLHF. The DNA for the CDR3 is TGTGCCAGCAGTTACTCCCCGACAGGTGCCTATAATTCACCCCTCCACTTT.

The V and J genes are TRBV12-3 or TRBV12-4 and TRBJ1-5; D is ambiguous. The V end was cut by 7 bases, the J end by 0 bases, with 19 bases between. This CDR3 has 17 residues. The CDR3 DNA follows: TGTGCCAGCACCTTACTCTCGGGGATTTATAGCAATCAGCCCCAGCATTTT. It codes for CASTLLSGIYSNQPQHF.

J is TRBJ1-1 and V is TRBV12-3 or TRBV12-4; D is possibly TRBD1 (5 bases). The V end was cut by 5 bases, the J end by 1 base, with 17 bases between. The length of the CDR3 is 16 residues. Written as DNA, the CDR3 is TGTGCCAGCAGTCCCAACCTGGGGCTCGGGAACACTGAAGCTTTCTTT. It is translated as CASSPNLGLGNTEAFF.

The V gene is TRBV7-8, the J gene TRBJ1-3, with unresolved D. This CDR3 is built from 15 residues. V was pared by 1 base and J by 0 bases, with 7 bases between. Germline CDR1 SGHVS, CDR2 FQNEAQ. The CDR3 is CASSLGPFSGNTIYF. CDR3 DNA: TGTGCCAGCAGCTTAGGGCCGTTCTCTGGAAACACCATATATTTT.

Only a few counts were recorded for this clonotype. This chain connects TRBV19 to TRBJ1-3; 7 bases match TRBD1. V dropped 5 bases and J dropped 0; count of bases not matched to a gene: 7. Germline assignment: CDR1 LNHDA and CDR2 SQIVND (reference sequence). CDR3 length: 16 amino acids. CDR3 sequence reads: CASSPPGQFSGNTIYF. The CDR3 DNA sequence: TGTGCCAGTAGTCCGCCGGGACAGTTCTCTGGAAACACCATATATTTT.

This chain uses TRBV12-3 or TRBV12-4 with TRBJ1-2; 7 nucleotides agree with TRBD1. The V segment lost 4 bases and the J segment 3 bases; nucleotides outside the gene matches: 8. The CDR3 covers 15 residues. The CDR3 sequence: CASSSSRQGDYGYTF. The CDR3 nucleotides are TGTGCCAGCAGTTCCTCTCGACAGGGAGACTATGGCTACACCTTC.

This clonotype was picked up a small number of times. The chain uses TRBV12-3 or TRBV12-4 and TRBJ1-5, with D maybe TRBD1 (5 bases). With 4 bases removed from V and 2 bases from J, the gap between germline ends came to 15 bases. The CDR3 contains 16 residues. CDR3 coding DNA: TGTGCCAGCAGTTCGACCGGGACTTTTCGCAATCAGCCCCAGCATTTT. It encodes CASSSTGTFRNQPQHF.

In nucleotides, the CDR3 is TGCGCCAGCAGCCTGGCCGGGACAGGCTATAATTCACCCCTCCACTTT. Translation gives CASSLAGTGYNSPLHF. The chain couples TRBV5-1 to TRBJ1-6; 8 bases map to TRBD1. The CDR3 is made up of 16 amino acids. From germline, CDR1 is SGHRS and CDR2 YFSETQ. Unmatched junction bases numbered 6, after V lost 4 bases and J lost 3 bases.

This clonotype was seen only a few times. A much bigger clone sits one base away, suggesting this may be a read error. The chain employs TRBV29-1 and TRBJ1-1; D call uncertain. The germline CDR1 and CDR2 sequences are SQVTM and ANQGSEA. The CDR3 spans 13 residues. The CDR3: CSVEHGVGAEALF. For the CDR3, the DNA is TGCAGCGTAGAACACGGGGTAGGAGCTGAAGCTTTATTT.

This clonotype occurred once. The chain combines TRBV6-5 with TRBJ2-3; 7 nucleotides match TRBD1. The CDR3 contains 15 residues. The germline V gene has CDR1 MNHEY and CDR2 SVGAGI. V dropped 4 bases and J dropped 2; count of bases not matched to a gene: 6. The CDR3 nucleotides read TGTGCCAGCAGTTGGACAGGAGGAATCACAGATACGCAGTATTTT. It translates to CASSWTGGITDTQYF.

This clonotype turned up a few times. The rearrangement joins TRBV4-3 to TRBJ2-1; TRBD2 matches 7 bases. CDR1 and CDR2 from the germline V gene are LGHNA and YSLEER. V lost 0 bases and J lost 4; bases outside the gene matches: 15. The CDR3 loop spans 19 amino acids. CDR3 nucleotide sequence: TGCGCCAGCAGCCAAGATCTTACGTCTAGCGGAACAAATTACAATGAGCAGTTCTTC. Translating it yields CASSQDLTSSGTNYNEQFF.

The genes are TRBV11-2 and TRBJ1-4; D is perhaps TRBD1 (5 bases). The CDR3 totals 16 residues. Germline V gene sequence: CDR1 SGHAT, CDR2 FQNNGV. V gave up 6 bases and J gave up 8 bases, with 22 bases separating them. CDR3 region: CASRDLRGQGWEKLFF. CDR3 bases: TGTGCCAGCAGGGATCTACGCGGTCAGGGTTGGGAAAAACTGTTTTTT.

In its sample, this clonotype was seen a few times. The chain uses TRBV4-3 and TRBJ1-3; D is possibly TRBD1 (5 bases). The ends were cut back, 0 bases at V and 9 bases at J, with 15 bases in the middle. Germline lookup yields CDR1 LGHNA and CDR2 YSLEER. The CDR3 contains 15 residues. The CDR3 is CASSQDDPGRGTIYF. In DNA, the CDR3 is TGCGCCAGCAGCCAAGACGACCCGGGGAGGGGCACCATATATTTT.

This clonotype was seen only a few times. This chain connects TRBV12-3 or TRBV12-4 to TRBJ1-2; 7 bases agree with TRBD1. The V gene end was trimmed by 4 bases and the J gene end by 8 bases; junction bases not matched to a gene: 10. The CDR3 is 14 residues long. The CDR3 spells CASSYTTGYEGYTF. The CDR3 bases are TGTGCCAGCAGTTACACGACAGGGTACGAGGGCTACACCTTC.

This rearrangement joins TRBV5-4 to TRBJ1-3; 11 nucleotides match TRBD1. V gave up 3 bases and J gave up 0 bases; unmatched junction bases: 11. The CDR3 spans 19 residues. CDR1 is SGHNT and CDR2 is YYREEE in the germline V gene (reference sequence). CDR3 DNA sequence: TGTGCCAGCAGCTCATCCCCGGGACAGGGGGTCCCCTCTGGAAACACCATATATTTT. Residues: CASSSSPGQGVPSGNTIYF.

The J gene is TRBJ2-3, the V gene TRBV4-1, with TRBD2 matching 9 bases. There are 16 residues in the CDR3. The germline CDR1 and CDR2 sequences are MGHRA and YSYEKL. J gave up 3 bases and V 1 base, and 5 bases lay outside the gene matches. CDR3 protein: CASSQGGTSITDTQYF. CDR3 nucleotide sequence: TGCGCCAGCAGCCAAGGCGGGACTAGCATTACAGATACGCAGTATTTT.

This clonotype was counted between two and nine times. This CDR3 reads CSARGDRYTGELFF. Written as DNA, the CDR3 is TGCAGTGCTAGGGGGGACAGATACACCGGGGAGCTGTTTTTT. The chain carries TRBV20-1 and TRBJ2-2; the match to TRBD1 covers 7 bases. Trimming at V came to 3 bases and at J to 3 bases, leaving 4 bases not matched to a gene. CDR3 length: 14 amino acids. Looked up from germline, CDR1 is DFQATT and CDR2 is SNEGSKA (reference sequence).

At least ten counts were recorded for this clonotype. This chain connects TRBV5-6 to TRBJ1-6; TRBD1 agrees at 8 bases. V lost 3 bases and J lost 6; bases outside the gene matches: 8. The CDR3 totals 16 residues. The germline V gene has CDR1 SGHDT and CDR2 YYEEEE. The CDR3 loop is CASSSGTGLLNSPLHF. The CDR3 DNA reads as TGTGCCAGCAGCTCCGGGACAGGTCTTCTTAATTCACCCCTCCACTTT.

The chain is built from TRBV2 and TRBJ1-6, with D possibly being TRBD1 (5 bases). This CDR3 is built from 13 residues. Germline V gene sequence: CDR1 SNHLY, CDR2 FYNNEI. With 7 bases removed from V and 14 bases from J, the gap between germline ends came to 18 bases. DNA of the CDR3: TGTGCCAGCACGAGACAGCCCTCCGGCGCCCTCCACTTT. As protein: CASTRQPSGALHF.

This clonotype has more than one count but fewer than ten. This rearrangement joins TRBV18 to TRBJ1-1; D not certain. The CDR3 extends over 10 amino acids. Trimming removed 5 bases at V and 4 bases at J, with 2 bases between. The germline gives CDR1 KGHSH, CDR2 LQKENI. CDR3 bases: TGTGCCAGCTCAGGCACTGAAGCTTTCTTT. Its protein product is CASSGTEAFF.

This clonotype was counted ten times or more. In DNA, the CDR3 is TGCGCCAGCAGGCGGCTCCCCGGACTAGCGGGGGCAGGGACCGGGGAGCTGTTTTTT. Translated: CASRRLPGLAGAGTGELFF. This chain links TRBV4-1 with TRBJ2-2, with 13 bases matching TRBD2. CDR1 and CDR2 (germline): MGHRA, YSYEKL. J lost 5 bases, V lost 6 bases, and 15 bases had no gene match. This CDR3 spans 19 amino acids.

The genes are TRBV7-2 and TRBJ2-3; either TRBD1 or TRBD2 may fit D (6 bases each). V was shortened by 4 bases and J by 3 bases, with 14 bases between the two germline ends. The CDR3 length is 15 residues. Per germline, CDR1 SGHTA and CDR2 FQGNSA. In DNA, the CDR3 is TGTGCCAGCAGCTCACTATCGGGGGCGACAGATACGCAGTATTTT. Translated, it gives CASSSLSGATDTQYF.